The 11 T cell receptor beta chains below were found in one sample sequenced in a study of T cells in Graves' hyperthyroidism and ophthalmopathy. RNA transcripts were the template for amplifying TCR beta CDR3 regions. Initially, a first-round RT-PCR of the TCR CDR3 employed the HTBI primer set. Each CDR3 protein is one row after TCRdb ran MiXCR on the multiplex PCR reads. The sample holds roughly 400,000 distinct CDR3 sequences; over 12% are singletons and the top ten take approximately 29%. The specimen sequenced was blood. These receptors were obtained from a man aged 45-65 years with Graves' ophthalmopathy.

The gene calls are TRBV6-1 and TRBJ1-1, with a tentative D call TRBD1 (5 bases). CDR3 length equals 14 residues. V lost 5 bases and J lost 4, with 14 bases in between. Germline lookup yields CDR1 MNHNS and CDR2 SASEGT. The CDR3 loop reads CASSPSMGGTEAFF. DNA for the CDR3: TGTGCCAGCAGTCCCTCTATGGGGGGCACTGAAGCTTTCTTT.

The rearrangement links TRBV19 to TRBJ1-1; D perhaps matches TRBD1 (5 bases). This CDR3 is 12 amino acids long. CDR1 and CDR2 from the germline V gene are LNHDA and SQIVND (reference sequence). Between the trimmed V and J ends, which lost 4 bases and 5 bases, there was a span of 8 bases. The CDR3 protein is CASSTGRTEAFF. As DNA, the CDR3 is TGTGCCAGTAGTACAGGGAGAACTGAAGCTTTCTTT.

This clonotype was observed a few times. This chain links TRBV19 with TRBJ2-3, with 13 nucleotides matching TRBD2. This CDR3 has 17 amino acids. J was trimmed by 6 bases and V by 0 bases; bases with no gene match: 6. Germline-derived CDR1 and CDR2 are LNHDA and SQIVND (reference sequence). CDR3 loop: CASSIDSGLAGVDTQYF. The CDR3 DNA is TGTGCCAGTAGTATAGACTCAGGACTAGCGGGAGTTGATACGCAGTATTTT.

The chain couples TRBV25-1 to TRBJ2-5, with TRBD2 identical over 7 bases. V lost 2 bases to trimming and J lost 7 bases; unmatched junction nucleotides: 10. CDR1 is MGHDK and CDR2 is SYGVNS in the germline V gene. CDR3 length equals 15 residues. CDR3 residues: CASSEPRAGDVTQYF. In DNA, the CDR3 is TGTGCCAGCAGTGAACCCCGGGCGGGAGACGTGACCCAGTACTTC. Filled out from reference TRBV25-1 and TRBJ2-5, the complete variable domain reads EADIYQTPRYLVIGTGKKITLECSQTMGHDKMYWYQQDPGMELHLIHYSYGVNSTEKGDLSSESTVSRIRTEHFPLTLESARPSHTSQYLCASSEPRAGDVTQYFGPGTRLLVL.

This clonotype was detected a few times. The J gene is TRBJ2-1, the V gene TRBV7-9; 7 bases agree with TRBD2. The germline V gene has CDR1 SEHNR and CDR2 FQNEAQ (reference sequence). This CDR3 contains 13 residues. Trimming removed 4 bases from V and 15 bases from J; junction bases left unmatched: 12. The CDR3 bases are TGTGCCAGCAGCTCCCCCCGGACTAGTTCTCGGTTCTTC. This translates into CASSSPRTSSRFF.

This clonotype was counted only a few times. CDR3 region: CSANNGGQPQHF. In DNA form, the CDR3 reads TGCAGTGCCAATAACGGTGGACAGCCCCAGCATTTT. The chain couples TRBV20-1 to TRBJ1-5; D is ambiguous. Germline CDR1 is DFQATT and CDR2 is SNEGSKA (reference sequence). This CDR3 has 12 residues. Trimming shortened V by 6 bases and J by 7 bases, and 13 bases separated the two germline ends.

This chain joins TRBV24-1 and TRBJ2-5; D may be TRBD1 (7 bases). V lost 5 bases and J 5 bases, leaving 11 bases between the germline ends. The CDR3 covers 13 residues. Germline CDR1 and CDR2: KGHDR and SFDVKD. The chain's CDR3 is CATSARGRETQYF. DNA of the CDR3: TGTGCCACCAGTGCCAGGGGGAGGGAGACCCAGTACTTC.

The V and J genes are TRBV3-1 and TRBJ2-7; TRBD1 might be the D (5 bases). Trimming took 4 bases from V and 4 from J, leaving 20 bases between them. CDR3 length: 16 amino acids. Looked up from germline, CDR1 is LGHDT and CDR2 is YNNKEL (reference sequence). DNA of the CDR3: TGTGCCAGCAGCCCCCGGACACCCTTTTTTTCTTACGAGCAGTACTTC. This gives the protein CASSPRTPFFSYEQYF.

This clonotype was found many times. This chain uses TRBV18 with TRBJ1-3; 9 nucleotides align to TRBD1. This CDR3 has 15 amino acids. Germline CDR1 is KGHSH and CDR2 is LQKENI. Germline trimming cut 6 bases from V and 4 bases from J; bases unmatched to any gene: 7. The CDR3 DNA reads TGTGCCAGCTCGCCTACAGGGGGCTACGGAAACACCATATATTTT. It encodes CASSPTGGYGNTIYF.

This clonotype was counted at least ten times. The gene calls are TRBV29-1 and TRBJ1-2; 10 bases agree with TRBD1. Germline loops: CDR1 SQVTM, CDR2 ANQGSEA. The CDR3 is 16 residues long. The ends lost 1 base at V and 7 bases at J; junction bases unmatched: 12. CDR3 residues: CSVEGFPRDRGGGYTF. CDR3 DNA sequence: TGCAGCGTTGAAGGGTTCCCAAGGGACAGGGGAGGTGGCTACACCTTC.

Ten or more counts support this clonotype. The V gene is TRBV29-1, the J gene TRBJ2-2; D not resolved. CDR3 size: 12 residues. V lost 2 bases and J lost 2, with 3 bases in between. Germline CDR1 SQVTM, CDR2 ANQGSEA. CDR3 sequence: CSVETNTGELFF. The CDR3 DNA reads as TGCAGCGTTGAAACCAACACCGGGGAGCTGTTTTTT.